This T cell receptor (beta chain) originates from a study of neurological immune-mediated disorders. Study-wide points: The greatest TCR clonal expansion occurred in HTLV-1-associated myelopathy and the least in multiple sclerosis, which fell below healthy controls. No expanded-clone CDR3 amino acid sequence recurred across subjects, suggesting private TCR-beta repertoires.

This clonotype was observed at least ten times. Its matching antigen is unknown. The CDR3 length is 15 residues. Germline V gives CDR1 SGHRS, CDR2 YFSETQ. V was cut by 0 bases and J by 2 bases, with 9 bases left in between. The cDNA came from 5'RACE with 10-nucleotide random UMIs. From 15-18 subjects, over 160 million TCR-beta sequences were obtained in each sequencing run. A single record per CDR3 protein comes from TCRdb applying MiXCR to the 5' RACE reads. The table includes 77,000 or so distinct CDR3 sequences, 9.4% detected once. V gene TRBV5-1 combines with J gene TRBJ2-1; TRBD2 is a possible D gene (6 bases). The receptor comes from a man aged 45 to 65 in good health. The sequenced sample was PBMCs. The CDR3 here is CASSLGSGTYNEQFF. The CDR3 DNA is TGCGCCAGCAGCTTGGGTAGCGGCACCTACAATGAGCAGTTCTTC.